The 11 T cell receptor beta chains in this list originate from one sample, sequenced in a study of CD8+CD57+ T cells in acquired aplastic anemia. According to the study, genomic DNA was the template for TCR beta VDJ and CDR3 profiling. TCRdb called the reads again in MiXCR, with one record for every CDR3 protein. The sample consists of 130,000 or so distinct CDR3 sequences, 41% of them appearing once. The sample was sorted CD4+, CD8+, or CD8+CD57+ T cells (not recorded which) from PBMCs. Receptors originate from a human donor in good health, serving as a control.

A note on this clonotype: One base away lies a much larger clone, so this may be a sequencing read error. J is TRBJ1-2 and V is TRBV9; D is uncertain. Germline assignment: CDR1 SGDLS and CDR2 YYNGEE. V lost 4 bases and J 9 bases, leaving 10 bases between the germline ends. The CDR3 spans 11 residues. In DNA form, the CDR3 reads TGTGCCAGCAGCTTAGGATCGAGCTACACCTTC. Protein: CASSLGSSYTF.

This clonotype was recorded at least ten times. As DNA, the CDR3 is TGTGCCACCAGCAGAGAAGCGGGAGCTGATAGATGGACCGGGGAGCTGTTTTTT. This codes for CATSREAGADRWTGELFF. The chain combines TRBV15 with TRBJ2-2, with 8 bases matching TRBD2. The CDR3 length is 18 residues. V was pared by 0 bases and J by 5 bases, with 11 bases of the junction left unmatched. Germline-derived CDR1 and CDR2 are LNHNV and YYDKDF (reference sequence).

This clonotype was counted at least ten times. The chain uses TRBV20-1 and TRBJ1-6; D not certain. The germline V and J ends were trimmed by 4 bases and 2 bases, with 12 bases remaining between them. The CDR3 loop spans 15 amino acids. Germline V gene sequence: CDR1 DFQATT, CDR2 SNEGSKA (reference sequence). The CDR3 is CSAKPDGPYNSPLHF. CDR3 nucleotides: TGCAGTGCTAAGCCCGATGGACCCTATAATTCACCCCTCCACTTT.

In this sample, this clonotype turned up many times. The V call is TRBV6-1, the J call TRBJ2-1; 10 positions match TRBD2. The ends lost 5 bases at V and 4 bases at J; junction bases unmatched: 8. The CDR3 contains 16 residues. CDR1 MNHNS and CDR2 SASEGT come from the germline V gene. CDR3 protein: CASSRGGLAVYNEQFF. The CDR3 DNA sequence: TGTGCCAGCAGTAGGGGTGGACTAGCGGTATACAATGAGCAGTTCTTC.

This clonotype was recorded many times. The genes are TRBV12-3 or TRBV12-4 and TRBJ1-5; D gene unclear. V lost 1 base, J lost 15 bases, and 16 bases lay in between. The CDR3 is 13 residues long. CDR3 loop: CASSLGPAGMWHF. CDR3 nucleotides: TGTGCCAGCAGTTTAGGCCCGGCGGGAATGTGGCATTTT.

J is TRBJ2-7 and V is TRBV9, with 15 bases aligning to TRBD2. Germline V CDR1 and CDR2: SGDLS, YYNGEE. The CDR3 is made up of 16 amino acids. The V segment lost 0 bases and the J segment 2 bases; nucleotides outside the gene matches: 0. CDR3 bases: TGTGCCAGCAGCGTAGGGACTAGCGGGGGGGCCTACGAGCAGTACTTC. Translating gives CASSVGTSGGAYEQYF.

The table lists this clonotype with a few counts. This rearrangement joins TRBV10-3 to TRBJ1-5, with TRBD1 identical over 9 bases. The J segment lost 3 bases and the V segment lost 10 bases, leaving 7 bases of the junction unmatched. The CDR3 has 14 amino acids. CDR1 is ENHRY and CDR2 is SYGVKD in the germline V gene. The DNA for the CDR3 is TGTGCCACAGGGAGGGACAGGGACAATCAGCCCCAGCATTTT. Translating it yields CATGRDRDNQPQHF.

V gene TRBV10-3 combines with J gene TRBJ1-5; unclear D gene. Germline V gene lookup returns CDR1 ENHRY and CDR2 SYGVKD. This CDR3 comprises 15 residues. Trimming left V 2 bases short and J 0 bases short, with 8 bases between. CDR3: CAISEGEYSNQPQHF. The CDR3 nucleotides are TGTGCCATCAGTGAGGGGGAATATAGCAATCAGCCCCAGCATTTT.

The sample holds a few counts of this clonotype. The J gene is TRBJ1-2, the V gene TRBV5-7; D gene ambiguous. TRBV5-7 is known as an ORF, though its function is uncertain. The V end lost 4 bases, the J end lost 4 bases, and 11 bases lay between the germline ends. This CDR3 is 13 amino acids long. The chain's CDR3 is CASSRRHCYGYTF. The CDR3, as DNA: TGTGCCAGCAGCCGACGACACTGCTATGGCTACACCTTC.

Worth noting for this clonotype: This may come from a read error, since a much larger clone is one base off. The V gene is TRBV9, the J gene TRBJ2-2, with D tentatively TRBD1 or TRBD2 (5 bases each). The CDR3 length is 15 residues. Germline lookup yields CDR1 SGDLS and CDR2 YYNGEE. The chain's CDR3 is CASNVEGQNTGELFF. DNA of the CDR3: TGTGCCAGCAACGTAGAGGGGCAGAACACCGGGGAGCTGTTTTTT.

In its sample, this clonotype was seen a few times. This chain links TRBV18 with TRBJ2-1; 15 bases are shared with TRBD2. The CDR3 loop spans 14 amino acids. Germline CDR1 and CDR2: KGHSH and LQKENI. After removal of 5 bases from V and 9 bases from J, the junction contained 2 bases not matched to a gene. The CDR3 DNA follows: TGTGCCAGCTCAGCGGGACTAGCGGGAGGTGAGCAGTTCTTC. Translating it yields CASSAGLAGGEQFF. Full variable domain (missing parts from reference TRBV18 and TRBJ2-1): NAGVMQNPRHLVRRRGQEARLRCSPMKGHSHVYWYRQLPEEGLKFMVYLQKENIIDESGMPKERFSAEFPKEGPSILRIQQVVRGDSAAYFCASSAGLAGGEQFFGPGTRLTVL.